The 21 T cell receptor beta chains reported below all come from one sample, sequenced in a study of blood T cell repertoires in COVID-19. Produced via immunoSEQ multiplex PCR; TCRdb's table is partial and in-frame only. The sample holds under 45,000 clones, over 70% seen once. The sequenced sample was peripheral blood. The receptors come from a woman older than 75 with active or convalescent COVID-19.

This clone has only one observation. The chain uses TRBV6-5 and TRBJ1-5; 8 positions agree with TRBD1. The CDR3 length is 14 residues. The germline V gene encodes CDR1 MNHEY and CDR2 SVGAGI. J lost 3 bases, V lost 9 bases, and 7 bases had no gene match. The CDR3 DNA reads TGTGCCAGTAGGTCAGGGGGCCCCAATCAGCCCCAGCATTTT. Residues: CASRSGGPNQPQHF.

The rearrangement joins TRBV28 to TRBJ1-1, with 7 positions matching TRBD1. CDR1 is MDHEN, CDR2 SYDVKM, per germline. V was pared by 3 bases and J by 2 bases, with 12 bases of the junction left unmatched. CDR3 size: 17 residues. The CDR3 nucleotides read TGTGCCAGCAGTTTCCCTGGTTACAGGGGACGCAACACTGAAGCTTTCTTT. Encoded protein: CASSFPGYRGRNTEAFF.

The V call is TRBV2, the J call TRBJ2-1, with TRBD1 as a possible D gene (6 bases). With 5 bases removed from V and 8 bases from J, the gap between germline ends came to 10 bases. In germline, CDR1 is SNHLY, CDR2 FYNNEI. The CDR3 spans 12 residues. The CDR3 loop reads CASSRQGYEQFF. The CDR3 DNA is TGTGCCAGCAGTCGCCAGGGGTATGAGCAGTTCTTC.

V usage is TRBV4-1 and J usage is TRBJ2-5, with 9 bases aligning to TRBD2. With 0 bases clipped from V and 1 base from J, the junction kept 12 bases outside the gene matches. This CDR3 spans 19 amino acids. CDR1 is MGHRA and CDR2 is YSYEKL in the germline V gene. CDR3 in amino acids: CASSQEGLAVEVGQETQYF. CDR3 DNA sequence: TGCGCCAGCAGCCAAGAGGGACTAGCCGTTGAAGTGGGCCAAGAGACCCAGTACTTC.

This chain links TRBV14 with TRBJ2-1; weak D call: TRBD2 (5 bases). CDR1 and CDR2 from the germline V gene are SGHDN and FVKESK. This CDR3 comprises 17 residues. Trimming left V 4 bases short and J 6 bases short, with 22 bases between. CDR3 bases: TGTGCCAGCAGCCTCGACCTGCGGGCCCGGTTAGGCAATGAGCAGTTCTTC. It specifies CASSLDLRARLGNEQFF. The complete variable domain, with remaining parts taken from reference TRBV14 and TRBJ2-1, reads EAGVTQFPSHSVIEKGQTVTLRCDPISGHDNLYWYRRVMGKEIKFLLHFVKESKQDESGMPNNRFLAERTGGTYSTLKVQPAELEDSGVYFCASSLDLRARLGNEQFFGPGTRLTVL.

J is TRBJ2-7 and V is TRBV28; no definite D call. The CDR3 length is 13 residues. Germline V gene lookup returns CDR1 MDHEN and CDR2 SYDVKM. Trimming removed 4 bases from V and 4 bases from J, with 11 bases in between. CDR3 coding DNA: TGTGCCAGCAGTTATCCTTTGGCTTACGAGCAGTACTTC. It yields the protein CASSYPLAYEQYF.

In its sample, this clone was seen a few times. The V gene is TRBV18, the J gene TRBJ2-3, with D maybe TRBD1 (5 bases). The V gene lost 3 bases and the J gene lost 2 bases, with 6 bases spanning the gap. Germline V gene sequence: CDR1 KGHSH, CDR2 LQKENI. The CDR3 loop spans 13 amino acids. CDR3 in DNA: TGTGCCAGCTCACCGGACAACACAGATACGCAGTATTTT. Encoded protein: CASSPDNTDTQYF. The complete variable domain, with remaining parts taken from reference TRBV18 and TRBJ2-3, reads NAGVMQNPRHLVRRRGQEARLRCSPMKGHSHVYWYRQLPEEGLKFMVYLQKENIIDESGMPKERFSAEFPKEGPSILRIQQVVRGDSAAYFCASSPDNTDTQYFGPGTRLTVL.

The table lists this clone with a count of one. The chain links TRBV6-5 to TRBJ1-5; no clear D gene. Germline CDR1 is MNHEY and CDR2 is SVGAGI. The CDR3 length is 13 residues. V lost 3 bases and J 7 bases, leaving 10 bases between the germline ends. The CDR3 region has the DNA TGTGCCAGCAGTTATCGCCCGCGGCAGCCCCAGCATTTT. Translation: CASSYRPRQPQHF.

The chain couples TRBV10-3 to TRBJ2-7; possible D gene TRBD2, 7 bases. V shed 4 bases and J shed 0 bases, with 16 bases lying between them. The CDR3 is 16 residues long. Germline V lookup: CDR1 ENHRY, CDR2 SYGVKD. The CDR3 DNA follows: TGTGCCATCAGTGGCGGCGGCGGGGGACACTCCTACGAGCAGTACTTC. Protein: CAISGGGGGHSYEQYF.

This clone has only a few counts. The chain uses TRBV6-1 and TRBJ2-1; D is unclear. CDR3 length: 16 residues. The V gene lost 0 bases and the J gene lost 7 bases, with 16 bases spanning the gap. Germline V gene data show CDR1 as MNHNS and CDR2 as SASEGT. CDR3 protein: CASSEAGLVLGNEQFF. The DNA for the CDR3 is TGTGCCAGCAGTGAAGCCGGCCTAGTCTTAGGTAATGAGCAGTTCTTC.

As to this clone: The same CDR3 arises from other DNA sequences in this sample as well. The chain employs TRBV9 and TRBJ1-3; 7 bases are shared with TRBD1. The CDR3 length is 15 residues. The germline gives CDR1 SGDLS, CDR2 YYNGEE. Trimming took 0 bases from V and 4 from J; bases not matched to a gene: 4. The DNA for the CDR3 is TGTGCCAGCAGCGTAGGGCAGGGGGGCGGAAACACCATATATTTT. It encodes CASSVGQGGGNTIYF.

The chain couples TRBV7-8 to TRBJ1-4; TRBD1 matches at 7 bases. The germline V gene has CDR1 SGHVS and CDR2 FQNEAQ. Unmatched junction bases numbered 6, after V lost 1 base and J lost 10 bases. The CDR3 has 14 residues. CDR3 DNA: TGTGCCAGCAGCTTAGGTAGGACAGGACGAAAACTGTTTTTT. This translates into CASSLGRTGRKLFF.

CDR3 sequence: CASSQWQGNEQFF. The CDR3, as DNA: TGTGCCAGCAGCCAATGGCAGGGGAATGAGCAGTTCTTC. The chain employs TRBV3-1 (or the pseudogene TRBV3-2) and TRBJ2-1, with D tentatively TRBD1 (6 bases). This CDR3 region has 13 residues. Trimming cost V 2 bases and J 7 bases, with 9 bases left between them. CDR1 and CDR2 (germline): LGHDT, YNNKEL (reference sequence).

The gene calls are TRBV2 and TRBJ1-4, with TRBD1 as a possible D gene (6 bases). V was shortened by 5 bases and J by 2 bases, with 15 bases between the two germline ends. The CDR3 is 16 residues long. Germline V lookup: CDR1 SNHLY, CDR2 FYNNEI. CDR3 sequence: CASSLDRPGTNEKLFF. For the CDR3, the DNA is TGTGCCAGCAGTCTTGACAGGCCGGGCACTAATGAAAAACTGTTTTTT. Complete variable domain (other parts from reference TRBV2 and TRBJ1-4): EPEVTQTPSHQVTQMGQEVILRCVPISNHLYFYWYRQILGQKVEFLVSFYNNEISEKSEIFDDQFSVERPDGSNFTLKIRSTKLEDSAMYFCASSLDRPGTNEKLFFGSGTQLSVL.

V usage is TRBV6-5 and J usage is TRBJ1-2; D is perhaps TRBD1 (5 bases). Germline-derived CDR1 and CDR2 are MNHEY and SVGAGI. The germline V and J ends were trimmed by 0 bases and 3 bases, with 5 bases remaining between them. The CDR3 runs to 13 residues. CDR3 nucleotide sequence: TGTGCCAGCAGTTACTCAGGGGACTATGGCTACACCTTC. The encoded protein is CASSYSGDYGYTF.

The rearrangement uses TRBV2 and TRBJ1-5; 7 nucleotides match TRBD1. This CDR3 is built from 15 residues. The V segment lost 8 bases and the J segment 4 bases; nucleotides outside the gene matches: 11. In germline, CDR1 is SNHLY, CDR2 FYNNEI. CDR3 loop: CASAGGRRENQPQHF. CDR3 coding DNA: TGTGCCAGCGCAGGGGGGAGAAGGGAGAATCAGCCCCAGCATTTT.

J is TRBJ2-7 and V is TRBV14; D is ambiguous. In germline, CDR1 is SGHDN, CDR2 FVKESK. Trimming shortened V by 1 base and J by 4 bases, and 2 bases separated the two germline ends. The CDR3 loop spans 11 amino acids. DNA for the CDR3: TGTGCCAGCAGCCAAGCGTACGAGCAGTACTTC. Protein product: CASSQAYEQYF.

The J gene is TRBJ2-7, the V gene TRBV7-2; possibly TRBD2 for D (6 bases). The CDR3 consists of 15 residues. CDR1 SGHTA and CDR2 FQGNSA come from the germline V gene. Trimming removed 5 bases at V and 5 bases at J, with 19 bases between. CDR3 in DNA: TGTGCCAGCAGCGCCGCGGGACTCGCGGGCCACGAGCAGTACTTC. Protein sequence: CASSAAGLAGHEQYF.

The chain carries TRBV5-1 and TRBJ2-2; 12 nucleotides match TRBD2. V trimming: 4 bases; J trimming: 5 bases; junction bases outside the gene matches: 6. CDR1 is SGHRS and CDR2 is YFSETQ in the germline V gene. This CDR3 has 16 amino acids. The CDR3 DNA reads TGCGCCAGCAGCACCAGACTAGCGGGAGCTACCGGGGAGCTGTTTTTT. Translated, it gives CASSTRLAGATGELFF. The whole variable domain, filled in from reference TRBV5-1 and TRBJ2-2, reads KAGVTQTPRYLIKTRGQQVTLSCSPISGHRSVSWYQQTPGQGLQFLFEYFSETQRNKGNFPGRFSGRQFSNSRSEMNVSTLELGDSALYLCASSTRLAGATGELFFGEGSRLTVL.

This sequence joins TRBV18 and TRBJ1-1; D gene unclear. CDR3 length: 16 amino acids. From germline, CDR1 is KGHSH and CDR2 LQKENI. V lost 4 bases and J 4 bases, leaving 19 bases between the germline ends. CDR3 loop: CASSQGGMGVSTEAFF. The DNA for the CDR3 is TGTGCCAGCTCACAAGGAGGCATGGGAGTAAGCACTGAAGCTTTCTTT.

This clone was seen only once. The CDR3 region has the DNA TGCAGCGTTGCTGGACTATTCGAGACCCAGTACTTC. Its translation is CSVAGLFETQYF. This sequence joins TRBV29-1 and TRBJ2-5; tentative D call: TRBD2 (6 bases). This CDR3 is built from 12 residues. The ends were cut back, 4 bases at V and 5 bases at J, with 11 bases in the middle. Germline V CDR1 and CDR2: SQVTM, ANQGSEA.